A single sample is the source of the 12 T cell receptor beta chains below, sequenced in a study of blood T cell repertoires in COVID-19. This table comes from immunoSEQ multiplex PCR, and its TCRdb copy is limited to in-frame clones, with some not included. The repertoire holds under 250,000 clones, roughly 84% seen once, with less than 5.5% in the top ten. Sequenced input: peripheral blood. These receptors came from a man aged 45-60 years with active or convalescent COVID-19.

The chain is built from TRBV7-9 and TRBJ1-1; weak D call: TRBD1 (6 bases). Trimming removed 6 bases from V and 7 bases from J, with 15 bases in between. The CDR3 runs 13 residues. CDR1 and CDR2 (germline): SEHNR, FQNEAQ (reference sequence). In DNA form, the CDR3 reads TGTGCCAGCAGTCACGGGGGGCAGAATGAAGCTTTCTTT. Translated: CASSHGGQNEAFF.

The chain uses TRBV3-1 (or the pseudogene TRBV3-2) and TRBJ1-2; weak D call: TRBD1 (5 bases). The germline V and J ends were trimmed by 5 bases and 0 bases, with 19 bases remaining between them. The germline V gene encodes CDR1 LGHDT and CDR2 YNNKEL (reference sequence). This CDR3 has 17 residues. CDR3 nucleotides: TGTGCCAGCAGCAGGGCGGGGGGAGGCAGTTCTAACTATGGCTACACCTTC. The encoded protein is CASSRAGGGSSNYGYTF.

The chain uses TRBV7-9 and TRBJ2-1; D not certain. Trimming stripped 1 base from V and 0 bases from J, with 10 bases between. The germline V gene encodes CDR1 SEHNR and CDR2 FQNEAQ (reference sequence). The CDR3 is 16 amino acids. The CDR3 sequence is CASSLGAVGSYNEQFF. The DNA for the CDR3 is TGTGCCAGCAGCTTAGGGGCAGTCGGCTCCTACAATGAGCAGTTCTTC.

This chain links TRBV19 with TRBJ1-2; 7 bases fit TRBD1. CDR3 size: 17 residues. Trimming took 6 bases from V and 1 from J; bases not matched to a gene: 14. CDR1 is LNHDA, CDR2 SQIVND, per germline (reference sequence). In DNA form, the CDR3 reads TGTGCCAGTAGCCTCGGACAGGTTACATCGATTAACTATGGCTACACCTTC. This sequence encodes CASSLGQVTSINYGYTF.

This chain connects TRBV28 to TRBJ2-7; TRBD1 aligns across 8 bases. Per germline, CDR1 MDHEN and CDR2 SYDVKM. J was trimmed by 6 bases and V by 2 bases; bases with no gene match: 9. The CDR3 is 15 residues long. Written as DNA, the CDR3 is TGTGCCAGCAGTTTACGGGCAGGGGGCAGCGGCGAGCAGTACTTC. Residues: CASSLRAGGSGEQYF.

The chain carries TRBV5-6 and TRBJ1-4; the D is unclear. This CDR3 has 14 residues. CDR1 and CDR2 from the germline V gene are SGHDT and YYEEEE. V was shortened by 4 bases and J by 7 bases, with 14 bases between the two germline ends. Here the CDR3 reads CASSRPSGGEKLFF. CDR3 in DNA: TGTGCCAGCAGCAGGCCCTCGGGTGGTGAAAAACTGTTTTTT.

The genes are TRBV28 and TRBJ2-5; TRBD2 matches at 9 bases. The germline V gene encodes CDR1 MDHEN and CDR2 SYDVKM. J gave up 2 bases and V 7 bases, and 8 bases lay outside the gene matches. The CDR3 contains 15 residues. The CDR3 nucleotides read TGTGCCAGCAATACCGGACTAGCGCGGCAAGAGACCCAGTACTTC. Translated: CASNTGLARQETQYF.

The J gene is TRBJ1-2, the V gene TRBV2, with TRBD1 matching 7 bases. V dropped 10 bases and J dropped 0; count of bases not matched to a gene: 8. This CDR3 spans 14 amino acids. Germline V gene sequence: CDR1 SNHLY, CDR2 FYNNEI. The CDR3 is CAIVNRGANYGYTF. The CDR3 DNA reads TGTGCCATCGTGAACAGGGGAGCTAACTATGGCTACACCTTC.

This clone appeared once. The rearrangement joins TRBV5-4 to TRBJ2-1; D unclear. Between the trimmed V and J ends, which lost 1 base and 7 bases, there was a span of 12 bases. This CDR3 is built from 14 residues. The germline CDR1 and CDR2 sequences are SGHNT and YYREEE (reference sequence). The CDR3 nucleotides read TGTGCCAGCAGCTTGTATAATACCGGGAATGAGCAGTTCTTC. Protein sequence: CASSLYNTGNEQFF.

V is TRBV4-1 and J is TRBJ2-1; TRBD1 matches at 10 bases. Germline V gene data show CDR1 as MGHRA and CDR2 as YSYEKL. Losses at the gene ends were 4 bases for V and 7 bases for J; bases not matched to a gene: 16. CDR3 size: 18 residues. CDR3 nucleotide sequence: TGCGCCAGCAGCCGAATTATCGAGGGGACAGGGGATAGGAATGAGCAGTTCTTC. Residues: CASSRIIEGTGDRNEQFF.

This chain joins TRBV24-1 and TRBJ2-5; weak D call: TRBD2 (6 bases). Germline-derived CDR1 and CDR2 are KGHDR and SFDVKD. The V and J ends lost 5 bases and 5 bases respectively, with 20 bases between them. This CDR3 contains 16 residues. The CDR3 here is CATSVLRGNGEETQYF. CDR3 nucleotide sequence: TGTGCCACCAGTGTCCTCCGGGGGAACGGGGAGGAGACCCAGTACTTC.

J is TRBJ1-3 and V is TRBV20-1, with a tentative D call TRBD1 (5 bases). V shed 3 bases and J shed 5 bases, with 11 bases lying between them. The CDR3 has 13 amino acids. CDR1 DFQATT and CDR2 SNEGSKA come from the germline V gene (reference sequence). In DNA form, the CDR3 reads TGCAGTGCTAGTGGGCCAGGGAGAAACACCATATATTTT. Amino acid sequence: CSASGPGRNTIYF.